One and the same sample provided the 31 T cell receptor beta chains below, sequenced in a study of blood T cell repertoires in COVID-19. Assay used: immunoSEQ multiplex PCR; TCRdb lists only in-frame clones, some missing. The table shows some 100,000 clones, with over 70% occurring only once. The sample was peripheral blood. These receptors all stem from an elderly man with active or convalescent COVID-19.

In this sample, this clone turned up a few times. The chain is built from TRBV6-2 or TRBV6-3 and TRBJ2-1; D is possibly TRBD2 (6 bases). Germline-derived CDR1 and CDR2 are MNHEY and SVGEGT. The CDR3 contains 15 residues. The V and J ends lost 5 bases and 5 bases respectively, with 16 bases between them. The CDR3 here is CASSLARGGHNEQFF. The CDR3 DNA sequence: TGTGCCAGCAGTCTTGCTAGGGGAGGTCACAATGAGCAGTTCTTC.

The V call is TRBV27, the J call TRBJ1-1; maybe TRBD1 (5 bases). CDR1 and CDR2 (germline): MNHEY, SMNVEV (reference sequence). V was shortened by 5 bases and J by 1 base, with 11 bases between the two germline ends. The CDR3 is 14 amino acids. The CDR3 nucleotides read TGTGCCAGCAGTCCATTGGGGCAGAACACTGAAGCTTTCTTT. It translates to CASSPLGQNTEAFF.

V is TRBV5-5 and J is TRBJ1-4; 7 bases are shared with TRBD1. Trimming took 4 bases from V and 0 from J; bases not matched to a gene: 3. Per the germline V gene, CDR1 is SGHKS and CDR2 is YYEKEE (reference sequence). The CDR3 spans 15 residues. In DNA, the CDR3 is TGTGCCAGCAGCCAAGGGGGCTCAACTAATGAAAAACTGTTTTTT. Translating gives CASSQGGSTNEKLFF.

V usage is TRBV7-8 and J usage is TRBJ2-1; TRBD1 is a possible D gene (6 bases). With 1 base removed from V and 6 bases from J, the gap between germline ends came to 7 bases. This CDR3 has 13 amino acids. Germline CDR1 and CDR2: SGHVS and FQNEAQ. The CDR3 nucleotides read TGTGCCAGCAGCTTAGGGGGGCTCAATGAGCAGTTCTTC. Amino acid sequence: CASSLGGLNEQFF.

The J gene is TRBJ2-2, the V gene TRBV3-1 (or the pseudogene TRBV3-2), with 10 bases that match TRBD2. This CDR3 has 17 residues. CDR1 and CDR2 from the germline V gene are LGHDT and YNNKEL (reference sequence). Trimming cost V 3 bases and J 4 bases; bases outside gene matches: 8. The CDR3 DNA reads TGTGCCAGCAGCCAGGGACTTACTAGCGGGGTCACCGGGGAGCTGTTTTTT. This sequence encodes CASSQGLTSGVTGELFF.

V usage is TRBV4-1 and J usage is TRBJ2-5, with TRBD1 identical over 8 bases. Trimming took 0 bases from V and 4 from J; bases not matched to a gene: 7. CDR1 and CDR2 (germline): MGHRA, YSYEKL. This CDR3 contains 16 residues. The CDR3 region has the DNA TGCGCCAGCAGCCAAGATCGGGACAGGACCCGAGAGACCCAGTACTTC. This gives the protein CASSQDRDRTRETQYF.

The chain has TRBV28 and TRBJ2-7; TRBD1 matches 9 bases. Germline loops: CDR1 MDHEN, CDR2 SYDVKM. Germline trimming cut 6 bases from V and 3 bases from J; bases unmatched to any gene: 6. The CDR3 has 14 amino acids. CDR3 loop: CASSRTGDRYEQYF. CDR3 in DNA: TGTGCCAGCAGCCGGACAGGGGACCGCTACGAGCAGTACTTC. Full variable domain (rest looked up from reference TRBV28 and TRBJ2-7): DVKVTQSSRYLVKRTGEKVFLECVQDMDHENMFWYRQDPGLGLRLIYFSYDVKMKEKGDIPEGYSVSREKKERFSLILESASTNQTSMYLCASSRTGDRYEQYFGPGTRLTVT.

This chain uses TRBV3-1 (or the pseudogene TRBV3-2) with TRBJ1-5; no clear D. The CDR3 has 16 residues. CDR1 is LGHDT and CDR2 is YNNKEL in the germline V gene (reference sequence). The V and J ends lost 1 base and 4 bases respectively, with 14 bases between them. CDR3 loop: CASSQAGMGANQPQHF. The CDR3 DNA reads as TGTGCCAGCAGCCAAGCCGGGATGGGTGCGAATCAGCCCCAGCATTTT.

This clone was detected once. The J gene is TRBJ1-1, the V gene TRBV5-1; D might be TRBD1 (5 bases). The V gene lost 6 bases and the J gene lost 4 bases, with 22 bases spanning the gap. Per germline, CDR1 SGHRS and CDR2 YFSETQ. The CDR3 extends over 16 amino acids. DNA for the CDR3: TGCGCCAGCACATTTACCGGGACTGCGGGCCTCACTGAAGCTTTCTTT. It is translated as CASTFTGTAGLTEAFF.

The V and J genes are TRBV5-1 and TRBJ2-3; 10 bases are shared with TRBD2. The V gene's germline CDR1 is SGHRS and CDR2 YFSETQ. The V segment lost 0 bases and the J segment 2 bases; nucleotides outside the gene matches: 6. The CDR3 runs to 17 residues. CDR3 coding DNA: TGCGCCAGCAGCTTGGATTCGAGCGGGGGGGCCACAGATACGCAGTATTTT. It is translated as CASSLDSSGGATDTQYF.

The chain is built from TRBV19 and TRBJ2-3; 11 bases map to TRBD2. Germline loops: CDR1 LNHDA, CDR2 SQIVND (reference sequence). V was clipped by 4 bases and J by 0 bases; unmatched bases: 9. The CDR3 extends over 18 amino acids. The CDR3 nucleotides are TGTGCCAGTAGTACCAAGACTTGGACTAGCGGGAGCACAGATACGCAGTATTTT. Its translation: CASSTKTWTSGSTDTQYF.

CDR3 in DNA: TGCGCCAGCAGCTTGGAAGGGACAGGGCGAGACGAGCAGTACTTC. Amino acids: CASSLEGTGRDEQYF. J is TRBJ2-7 and V is TRBV5-1; TRBD1 aligns across 9 bases. V shed 0 bases and J 5 bases; nucleotides not matched to a gene: 6. Germline V CDR1 and CDR2: SGHRS, YFSETQ. The CDR3 sequence is 15 residues long.

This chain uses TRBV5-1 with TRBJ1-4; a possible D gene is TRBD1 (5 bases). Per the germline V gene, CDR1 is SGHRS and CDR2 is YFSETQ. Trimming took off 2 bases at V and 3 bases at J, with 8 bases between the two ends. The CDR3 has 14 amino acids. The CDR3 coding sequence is TGCGCCAGCAGCTTCGACAGCCCTAATGAAAAACTGTTTTTT. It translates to CASSFDSPNEKLFF.

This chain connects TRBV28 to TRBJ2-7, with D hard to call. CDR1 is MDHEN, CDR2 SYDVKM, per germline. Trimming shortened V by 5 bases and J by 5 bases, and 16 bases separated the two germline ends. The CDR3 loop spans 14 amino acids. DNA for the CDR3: TGTGCCAGCAGTCTCCCGGGTTCATCCCACGAGCAGTACTTC. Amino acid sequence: CASSLPGSSHEQYF.

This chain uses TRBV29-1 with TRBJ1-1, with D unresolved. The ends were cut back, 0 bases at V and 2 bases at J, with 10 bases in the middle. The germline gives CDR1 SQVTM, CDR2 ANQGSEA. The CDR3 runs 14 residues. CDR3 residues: CSVEELNSNTEAFF. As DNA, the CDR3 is TGCAGCGTTGAAGAACTGAACAGTAACACTGAAGCTTTCTTT.

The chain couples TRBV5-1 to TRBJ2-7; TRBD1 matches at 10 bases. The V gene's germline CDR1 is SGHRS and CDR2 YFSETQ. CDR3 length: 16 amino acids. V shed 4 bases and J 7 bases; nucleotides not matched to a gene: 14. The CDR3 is CASSPSGRTGGSEQYF. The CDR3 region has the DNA TGCGCCAGCAGCCCATCCGGAAGGACAGGGGGGTCGGAGCAGTACTTC. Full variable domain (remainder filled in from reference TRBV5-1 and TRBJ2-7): KAGVTQTPRYLIKTRGQQVTLSCSPISGHRSVSWYQQTPGQGLQFLFEYFSETQRNKGNFPGRFSGRQFSNSRSEMNVSTLELGDSALYLCASSPSGRTGGSEQYFGPGTRLTVT.

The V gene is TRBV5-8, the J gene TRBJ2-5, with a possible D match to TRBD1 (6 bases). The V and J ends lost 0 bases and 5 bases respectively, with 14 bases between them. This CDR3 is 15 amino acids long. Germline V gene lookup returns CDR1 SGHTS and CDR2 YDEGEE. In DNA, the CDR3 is TGTGCCAGCAGCTTGGGGACAGACGGCCGGGAGACCCAGTACTTC. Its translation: CASSLGTDGRETQYF.

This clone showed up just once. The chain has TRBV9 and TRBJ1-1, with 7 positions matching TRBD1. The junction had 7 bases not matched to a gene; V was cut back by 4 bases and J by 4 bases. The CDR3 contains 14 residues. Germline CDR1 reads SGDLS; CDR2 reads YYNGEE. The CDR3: CASSLRGDSTEAFF. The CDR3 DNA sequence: TGTGCCAGCAGCCTAAGAGGGGACAGCACTGAAGCTTTCTTT.

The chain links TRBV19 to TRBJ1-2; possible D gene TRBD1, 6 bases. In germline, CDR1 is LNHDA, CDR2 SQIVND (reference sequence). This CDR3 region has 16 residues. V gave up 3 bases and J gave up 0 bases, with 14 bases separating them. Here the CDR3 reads CASSMKGGPANYGYTF. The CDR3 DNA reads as TGTGCCAGTAGTATGAAGGGGGGGCCAGCTAACTATGGCTACACCTTC. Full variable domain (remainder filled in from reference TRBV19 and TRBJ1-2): DGGITQSPKYLFRKEGQNVTLSCEQNLNHDAMYWYRQDPGQGLRLIYYSQIVNDFQKGDIAEGYSVSREKKESFPLTVTSAQKNPTAFYLCASSMKGGPANYGYTFGSGTRLTVV.

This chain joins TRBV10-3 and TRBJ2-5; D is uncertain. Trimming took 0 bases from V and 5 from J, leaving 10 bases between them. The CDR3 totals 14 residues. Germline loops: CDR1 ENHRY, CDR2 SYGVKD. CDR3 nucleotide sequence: TGTGCCATCAGTGAGTCCAGCGAGTGGGAGACCCAGTACTTC. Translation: CAISESSEWETQYF.

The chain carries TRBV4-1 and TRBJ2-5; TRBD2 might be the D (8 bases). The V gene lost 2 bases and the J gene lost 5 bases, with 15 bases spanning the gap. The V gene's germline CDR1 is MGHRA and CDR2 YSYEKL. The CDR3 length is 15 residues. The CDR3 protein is CASSQTGGTVETQYF. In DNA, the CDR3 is TGCGCCAGCAGCCAAACGGGAGGGACAGTCGAGACCCAGTACTTC.

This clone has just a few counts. The DNA for the CDR3 is TGTGCCAGTAGTCCCAGCGGCCGGACTAGCGGGGTGGTGGGGCAGTATTTT. Translation: CASSPSGRTSGVVGQYF. The chain carries TRBV19 and TRBJ2-3, with TRBD2 identical over 12 bases. Per germline, CDR1 LNHDA and CDR2 SQIVND (reference sequence). The CDR3 covers 17 residues. The V segment lost 5 bases and the J segment 11 bases; nucleotides outside the gene matches: 17.

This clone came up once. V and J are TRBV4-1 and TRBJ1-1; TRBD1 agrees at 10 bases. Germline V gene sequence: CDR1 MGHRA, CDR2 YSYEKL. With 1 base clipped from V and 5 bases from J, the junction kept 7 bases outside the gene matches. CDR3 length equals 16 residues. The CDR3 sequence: CASSQAPDRGVTEAFF. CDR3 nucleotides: TGCGCCAGCAGCCAAGCCCCGGACAGGGGGGTGACTGAAGCTTTCTTT.

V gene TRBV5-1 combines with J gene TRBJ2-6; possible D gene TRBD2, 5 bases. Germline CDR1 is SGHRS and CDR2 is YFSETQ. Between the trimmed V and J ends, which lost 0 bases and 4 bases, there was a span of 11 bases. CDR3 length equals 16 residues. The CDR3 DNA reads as TGCGCCAGCAGCTTGGCCACGGGGTTAGGGGCCAACGTCCTGACTTTC. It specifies CASSLATGLGANVLTF.

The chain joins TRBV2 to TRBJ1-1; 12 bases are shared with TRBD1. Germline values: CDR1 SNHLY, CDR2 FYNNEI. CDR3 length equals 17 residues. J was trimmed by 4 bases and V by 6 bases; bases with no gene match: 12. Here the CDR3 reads CASSYTRDRGLVTEAFF. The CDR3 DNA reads TGTGCCAGCAGCTATACCCGGGACAGGGGGCTGGTCACTGAAGCTTTCTTT.

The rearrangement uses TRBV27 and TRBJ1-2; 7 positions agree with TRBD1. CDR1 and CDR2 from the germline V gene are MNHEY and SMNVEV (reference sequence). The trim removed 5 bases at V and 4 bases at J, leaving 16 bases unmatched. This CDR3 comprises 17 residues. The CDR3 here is CASSDIIGPGQSYGYTF. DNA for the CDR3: TGTGCCAGCAGTGACATAATCGGTCCGGGACAGAGCTATGGCTACACCTTC.

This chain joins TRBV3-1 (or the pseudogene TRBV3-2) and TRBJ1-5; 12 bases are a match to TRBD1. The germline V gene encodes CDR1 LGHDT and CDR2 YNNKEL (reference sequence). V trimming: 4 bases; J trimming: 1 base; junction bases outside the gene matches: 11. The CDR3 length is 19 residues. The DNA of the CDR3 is TGTGCCAGCAGCCGAGGGACAGGGGGCGCGTATGTGAGCAATCAGCCCCAGCATTTT. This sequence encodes CASSRGTGGAYVSNQPQHF.

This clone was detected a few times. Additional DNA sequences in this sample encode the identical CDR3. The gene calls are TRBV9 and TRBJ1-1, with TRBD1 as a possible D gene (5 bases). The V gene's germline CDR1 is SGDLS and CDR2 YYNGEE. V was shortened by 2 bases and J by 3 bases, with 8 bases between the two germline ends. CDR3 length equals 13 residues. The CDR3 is CASSVSGDTEAFF. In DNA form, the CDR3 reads TGTGCCAGCAGCGTCTCGGGGGACACTGAAGCTTTCTTT.

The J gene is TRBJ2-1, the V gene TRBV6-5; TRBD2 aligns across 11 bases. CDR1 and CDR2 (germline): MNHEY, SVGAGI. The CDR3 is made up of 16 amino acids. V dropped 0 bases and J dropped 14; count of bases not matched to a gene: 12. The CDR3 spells CASSYSIGAHSGGEFF. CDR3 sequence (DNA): TGTGCCAGCAGTTACTCGATTGGGGCCCATAGCGGGGGGGAGTTCTTC.

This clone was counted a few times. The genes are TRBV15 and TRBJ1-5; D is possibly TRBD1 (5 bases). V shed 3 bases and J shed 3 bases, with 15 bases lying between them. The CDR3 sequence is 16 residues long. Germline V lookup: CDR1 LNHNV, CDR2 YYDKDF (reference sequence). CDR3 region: CATSRGGTPNNQPQHF. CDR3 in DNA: TGTGCCACCAGCAGGGGAGGGACCCCAAACAATCAGCCCCAGCATTTT.

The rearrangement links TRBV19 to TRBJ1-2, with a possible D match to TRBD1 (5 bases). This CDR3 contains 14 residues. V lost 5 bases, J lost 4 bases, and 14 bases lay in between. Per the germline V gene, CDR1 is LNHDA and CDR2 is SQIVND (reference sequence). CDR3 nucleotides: TGTGCCAGTAGTCGGGGGTTGGAGATCTATGGCTACACCTTC. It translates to CASSRGLEIYGYTF.